Listed here is a single T cell receptor beta chain. The antigen remains unidentified. One end of the junction does not line up with germline, which may come from a read error. Vbeta (60) and Jbeta (13) primers were used in the PCR. As originally analysed: In a later analysis, 10 million to 11 million of 83 million or so unique beta chains occurred in at least two donors. Produced via immunoSEQ multiplex PCR; TCRdb's table is partial and in-frame only. V and J calls and clone size are given by that table; D and trimming were obtained from the DNA. This sample has under 200,000 clones, with more than 9.5% found just once. The sample belongs to a study of cytomegalovirus exposure and HLA in healthy donors. Points from the study as a whole: Trimming of TCR beta V- and J-genes showed a link, identified in a later analysis, to a missense DCLRE1C variant. Altogether, more than 150 TCR beta chains were recorded as cytomegalovirus-associated.

The source of this sequence is a man aged 50 or older in good health and CMV-seropositive. The sequencing sample was made of PBMCs.

For the CDR3, the DNA is TGTGCCAGTAGCCACAGGGACACGGAAGCTTTCTTT. Translation gives CASSHRDTEAFF. The genes are TRBV19 and TRBJ1-1; tentative D call: TRBD1 (6 bases). Germline V CDR1 and CDR2: LNHDA, SQIVND (reference sequence). The CDR3 has 12 amino acids.